Listed here are 32 T cell receptor beta chains from one sample, sequenced in a study of CD8 T cells in ankylosing spondylitis. TCRdb re-called the 5' RACE reads through MiXCR, storing one row per CDR3 protein. Of around 140,000 distinct CDR3 sequences listed, around 10% were seen once; the top ten hold less than 5%. What was sequenced was blood, either unsorted or a sorted T cell fraction (not recorded which). The receptor set was obtained from a female donor with ankylosing spondylitis or in good health (not recorded which).

This clonotype was found many times. This chain joins TRBV21-1 and TRBJ1-2; TRBD1, the D gene given by the table, was not confirmed from the DNA. TRBV21-1 is tagged as a pseudogene. The CDR3 length is 15 residues. For the CDR3, the DNA is TGTGCCAGCAGCCCCCGGGACGGAGGGGTGTATGGCTACACCTTC. This encodes CASSPRDGGVYGYTF.

This chain joins TRBV2 and TRBJ1-1; possibly TRBD1 for D (5 bases). The CDR3 has 13 residues. V was shortened by 0 bases and J by 6 bases, with 8 bases between the two germline ends. Germline CDR1 SNHLY, CDR2 FYNNEI. CDR3 bases: TGTGCCAGCAGTGAAGCGCCGGGGGCTGAAGCTTTCTTT. Translation gives CASSEAPGAEAFF.

This clonotype was observed a few times. V and J are TRBV7-9 and TRBJ2-1; D perhaps matches TRBD2 (5 bases). Between the trimmed V and J ends, which lost 5 bases and 0 bases, there was a span of 11 bases. The CDR3 covers 15 residues. Germline V lookup: CDR1 SEHNR, CDR2 FQNEAQ (reference sequence). CDR3: CASSRTGSSYNEQFF. CDR3 sequence (DNA): TGTGCCAGCAGCCGGACGGGAAGCTCCTACAATGAGCAGTTCTTC.

This clonotype was seen more than once but under ten times. V gene TRBV11-2 combines with J gene TRBJ2-5; D is unclear. This CDR3 region has 13 residues. The V end lost 0 bases, the J end lost 6 bases, and 8 bases lay between the germline ends. CDR1 and CDR2 (germline): SGHAT, FQNNGV. In nucleotides, the CDR3 is TGTGCCAGCAGCTTAGATTACGCGAAGACCCAGTACTTC. Its protein product is CASSLDYAKTQYF.

The genes are TRBV20-1 and TRBJ2-1, with D possibly matching TRBD2 (6 bases). Per the germline V gene, CDR1 is DFQATT and CDR2 is SNEGSKA (reference sequence). This CDR3 contains 15 residues. V shed 1 base and J shed 3 bases, with 13 bases lying between them. CDR3 sequence (DNA): TGCAGTGCTAGAGGAGGTAGCGGAAACTACAATGAGCAGTTCTTC. Its translation is CSARGGSGNYNEQFF.

CDR3 nucleotide sequence: TGCAGTGCTAGAGACAGGGGGTCAGGCAATCAGCCCCAGCATTTT. Translating it yields CSARDRGSGNQPQHF. The chain recombines TRBV20-1 with TRBJ1-5; TRBD1 matches at 7 bases. V gave up 0 bases and J gave up 2 bases; unmatched junction bases: 4. Germline V lookup: CDR1 DFQATT, CDR2 SNEGSKA (reference sequence). CDR3 length: 15 amino acids.

This clonotype showed up just a few times. The genes are TRBV9 and TRBJ1-2, with D perhaps TRBD1 (5 bases). V shed 0 bases and J shed 0 bases, with 12 bases lying between them. There are 16 residues in the CDR3. Germline values: CDR1 SGDLS, CDR2 YYNGEE. CDR3 in amino acids: CASSVDVPGPNYGYTF. CDR3 nucleotide sequence: TGTGCCAGCAGCGTAGACGTCCCGGGACCTAACTATGGCTACACCTTC.

The V call is TRBV12-3 or TRBV12-4, the J call TRBJ1-1; no clear D gene. V lost 7 bases and J lost 0, with 12 bases in between. This CDR3 comprises 14 residues. The CDR3 DNA reads as TGTGCCAGCACTCACCCTACGGTGAACACTGAAGCTTTCTTT. Translating gives CASTHPTVNTEAFF.

The table lists this clonotype with many counts. The V and J genes are TRBV12-3 or TRBV12-4 and TRBJ1-1; D gene unclear. The CDR3 totals 11 residues. V dropped 5 bases and J dropped 10 bases, with 11 bases sitting between them. The CDR3 loop is CASSPGGGAFF. The CDR3 bases are TGTGCCAGCAGTCCAGGTGGCGGAGCTTTCTTT.

This clonotype was counted at least ten times. The J gene is TRBJ1-1, the V gene TRBV10-3, with 8 bases that match TRBD1. The CDR3 extends over 13 amino acids. After removal of 6 bases from V and 5 bases from J, the junction contained 5 bases not matched to a gene. Germline values: CDR1 ENHRY, CDR2 SYGVKD. The CDR3 coding sequence is TGTGCCATCAGGACGACAGGGGATACTGAAGCTTTCTTT. This translates into CAIRTTGDTEAFF.

Ten or more counts support this clonotype. This rearrangement joins TRBV6-4 to TRBJ2-1, with TRBD2 matching over 7 bases. This CDR3 has 14 residues. Per the germline V gene, CDR1 is MRHNA and CDR2 is SNTAGT. V lost 5 bases, J lost 9 bases, and 10 bases stayed unmatched. This CDR3 reads CASSSEAGLGEQFF. The CDR3 DNA is TGTGCCAGCAGTTCCGAAGCGGGGTTAGGTGAGCAGTTCTTC.

This chain's CDR3 is CASRLRLASYEQYF. CDR3 in DNA: TGTGCCAGCAGGCTGAGACTAGCATCCTACGAGCAGTACTTC. This chain uses TRBV2 with TRBJ2-7, with 7 bases that match TRBD2. With 6 bases clipped from V and 1 base from J, the junction kept 6 bases outside the gene matches. In germline, CDR1 is SNHLY, CDR2 FYNNEI. The CDR3 spans 14 residues.

This clonotype has at least ten counts. V gene TRBV10-3 combines with J gene TRBJ2-1, with 13 bases lining up with TRBD2. With V trimmed by 3 bases and J by 8 bases, 7 bases remained unmatched. Germline values: CDR1 ENHRY, CDR2 SYGVKD. The CDR3 consists of 16 residues. The CDR3 DNA reads as TGTGCCATCAGTGATACAAGACTAGCGGGAGGAGATGAGCAGTTCTTC. It specifies CAISDTRLAGGDEQFF.

This clonotype has ten or more counts. This chain connects TRBV5-4 to TRBJ2-4; D is perhaps TRBD1 (6 bases). This CDR3 is built from 15 residues. V was clipped by 4 bases and J by 4 bases, with 15 bases between them. Germline V CDR1 and CDR2: SGHNT, YYREEE (reference sequence). The CDR3 nucleotides read TGTGCCAGCAGCCCCTCGGACAGTACGAAAAACATTCAGTACTTC. It encodes CASSPSDSTKNIQYF. The full variable domain, completed using reference TRBV5-4 and TRBJ2-4, is ETGVTQSPTHLIKTRGQQVTLRCSSQSGHNTVSWYQQALGQGPQFIFQYYREEENGRGNFPPRFSGLQFPNYSSELNVNALELDDSALYLCASSPSDSTKNIQYFGAGTRLSVL.

Many counts were recorded for this clonotype. The chain combines TRBV28 with TRBJ1-5; TRBD1 is a possible D gene (5 bases). Trimming stripped 5 bases from V and 11 bases from J, with 25 bases between. Germline V lookup: CDR1 MDHEN, CDR2 SYDVKM. The CDR3 is 16 residues long. CDR3 DNA sequence: TGTGCCAGCAGTCCGCACTACCAGGGTCCCCACGTTACCCAGCATTTT. Translating gives CASSPHYQGPHVTQHF.

Comments on this clonotype: A single base separates this from a much larger clone, so it may be a read error. The chain links TRBV7-2 to TRBJ2-2, with a possible D match to TRBD2 (6 bases). The CDR3 has 15 amino acids. The V end lost 4 bases, the J end lost 2 bases, and 11 bases lay between the germline ends. Germline CDR1 SGHTA, CDR2 FQGNSA. This CDR3 is CASSSVAVNTGELFF. The CDR3 nucleotides read TGTGCCAGCAGCTCAGTAGCGGTAAACACCGGGGAGCTGTTTTTT. Combining the CDR3 with reference TRBV7-2 and TRBJ2-2 gives the whole variable domain GAGVSQSPSNKVTEKGKDVELRCDPISGHTALYWYRQSLGQGLEFLIYFQGNSAPDKSGLPSDRFSAERTGGSVSTLTIQRTQQEDSAVYLCASSSVAVNTGELFFGEGSRLTVL.

The rearrangement uses TRBV20-1 and TRBJ1-2, with 7 positions matching TRBD1. This CDR3 contains 17 residues. CDR1 is DFQATT and CDR2 is SNEGSKA in the germline V gene (reference sequence). CDR3 sequence (DNA): TGCAGCGTCTGGGGCCGGGACAGTGGATCGTCGAACTATGGCTACACCTTC. It specifies CSVWGRDSGSSNYGYTF.

This clonotype has ten or more counts. The rearrangement uses TRBV28 and TRBJ2-3; 7 bases line up with TRBD1. J lost 5 bases, V lost 6 bases, and 17 bases had no gene match. Germline V CDR1 and CDR2: MDHEN, SYDVKM. This CDR3 has 17 amino acids. In DNA, the CDR3 is TGTGCCAGCAGCCCGCTAGGTCCGGGACAGTACATAGATACGCAGTATTTT. Its translation is CASSPLGPGQYIDTQYF.

The CDR3 DNA reads as TGTGCCAGCAGCCAGGCTGTTCAAAATCAGCCCCAGCATTTT. Amino acid sequence: CASSQAVQNQPQHF. The chain couples TRBV3-1 to TRBJ1-5; D unclear. V was trimmed by 3 bases and J by 4 bases, leaving 10 bases between them. This CDR3 has 14 amino acids. Germline-derived CDR1 and CDR2 are LGHDT and YNNKEL (reference sequence).

Only a few counts were recorded for this clonotype. This chain uses TRBV19 with TRBJ1-2, with 8 bases fitting TRBD1. Germline assignment: CDR1 LNHDA and CDR2 SQIVND (reference sequence). J was trimmed by 9 bases and V by 3 bases; bases with no gene match: 6. The CDR3 runs to 13 residues. The CDR3 sequence: CASSMRDRSRYTF. The CDR3 DNA reads as TGTGCCAGTAGTATGCGGGACAGGAGCCGCTACACCTTC.

The gene calls are TRBV11-2 and TRBJ2-1; no reliable D call. The V and J ends lost 3 bases and 5 bases respectively, with 11 bases between them. Germline V lookup: CDR1 SGHAT, CDR2 FQNNGV. The CDR3 sequence is 14 residues long. The CDR3: CASSFGVGHNEQFF. The CDR3 DNA reads as TGTGCCAGCAGCTTTGGGGTAGGCCACAATGAGCAGTTCTTC.

This rearrangement joins TRBV13 to TRBJ1-2; TRBD1 matches 9 bases. V lost 0 bases, J lost 4 bases, and 9 bases stayed unmatched. Germline values: CDR1 PRHDT, CDR2 FYEKMQ (reference sequence). CDR3 length equals 17 residues. The CDR3 reads CASSLGQTRTGVYGYTF. The CDR3 DNA reads TGTGCCAGCAGCTTAGGCCAAACCCGGACAGGGGTCTATGGCTACACCTTC.

The table lists this clonotype with many counts. The chain is built from TRBV28 and TRBJ1-5; D gene ambiguous. Germline assignment: CDR1 MDHEN and CDR2 SYDVKM. Trimming removed 5 bases at V and 5 bases at J, with 7 bases between. The CDR3 is 12 amino acids. Here the CDR3 reads CASSITDQPQHF. The CDR3 DNA is TGTGCCAGCAGTATTACAGATCAGCCCCAGCATTTT.

This clonotype was detected ten times or more. The V and J genes are TRBV28 and TRBJ1-1; D is uncertain. The CDR3 covers 15 residues. CDR1 is MDHEN, CDR2 SYDVKM, per germline. The V end lost 5 bases, the J end lost 3 bases, and 16 bases lay between the germline ends. CDR3 residues: CASSPDWKGYTEAFF. CDR3 sequence (DNA): TGTGCCAGCAGTCCTGATTGGAAGGGATACACTGAAGCTTTCTTT. The variable domain in full, completed from reference TRBV28 and TRBJ1-1, reads DVKVTQSSRYLVKRTGEKVFLECVQDMDHENMFWYRQDPGLGLRLIYFSYDVKMKEKGDIPEGYSVSREKKERFSLILESASTNQTSMYLCASSPDWKGYTEAFFGQGTRLTVV.

With regard to this clonotype: This may be a read error: a much more frequent sequence differs by one nucleotide. J is TRBJ2-7 and V is TRBV5-1; perhaps D is TRBD1 or TRBD2 (5 bases each). The germline V gene has CDR1 SGHRS and CDR2 YFSETQ. This CDR3 is 14 amino acids long. The chain's CDR3 is CASSAGTAAYEPYF. CDR3 nucleotide sequence: TGCGCCAGCAGCGCCGGGACGGCCGCCTACGAGCCGTACTTC.

This clonotype appeared many times. This chain connects TRBV29-1 to TRBJ2-1; 8 positions match TRBD1. The V segment lost 8 bases and the J segment 10 bases; nucleotides outside the gene matches: 10. The germline V gene has CDR1 SQVTM and CDR2 ANQGSEA. This CDR3 comprises 12 residues. CDR3 nucleotide sequence: TGCAGCTCCTACTCACAGGGGGAAGAGCAGTTCTTC. It translates to CSSYSQGEEQFF.

This clonotype was seen ten or more times. The CDR3 sequence is CSARLDYEQYF. The CDR3 nucleotides read TGCAGTGCTAGACTGGACTACGAGCAGTACTTC. The chain couples TRBV20-1 to TRBJ2-7, with D uncertain. This CDR3 comprises 11 residues. Germline assignment: CDR1 DFQATT and CDR2 SNEGSKA (reference sequence). V was pared by 2 bases and J by 3 bases, with 5 bases between.

V is TRBV20-1 and J is TRBJ1-1; D possibly corresponds to TRBD1 (5 bases). This CDR3 comprises 14 residues. V was cut by 6 bases and J by 4 bases, with 18 bases left in between. Germline V gene data show CDR1 as DFQATT and CDR2 as SNEGSKA (reference sequence). CDR3 region: CSAPRTSGGTEAFF. The CDR3 nucleotides are TGCAGTGCGCCTCGGACTTCCGGGGGCACTGAAGCTTTCTTT.

J is TRBJ2-4 and V is TRBV11-3; D remains unclear. Trimming removed 8 bases from V and 0 bases from J, with 5 bases in between. Per germline, CDR1 SGHNT and CDR2 YENEEA. This CDR3 has 12 residues. CDR3 loop: CASDLAKNIQYF. CDR3 coding DNA: TGTGCCAGCGACCTAGCCAAAAACATTCAGTACTTC.

The rearrangement links TRBV5-1 to TRBJ2-7; no firm D call. Trimming shortened V by 4 bases and J by 6 bases, and 14 bases separated the two germline ends. Looked up from germline, CDR1 is SGHRS and CDR2 is YFSETQ. The CDR3 has 13 residues. CDR3: CASSPTPAGEQYF. The CDR3 DNA reads as TGCGCCAGCAGCCCGACTCCGGCCGGCGAGCAGTACTTC.

This clonotype was seen only a few times. Its ends do not fully match the called genes, so a read error is possible. CDR3 sequence (DNA): TGTGCCAACAGTTATAACGGCCTTGAAGCTTTCTTT. Its translation is CANSYNGLEAFF. The chain combines TRBV6-5 with TRBJ1-1; no definite D call. CDR3 length equals 12 residues. Germline V CDR1 and CDR2: MNHEY, SVGAGI.

This clonotype was seen at least ten times. The genes are TRBV12-3 or TRBV12-4 and TRBJ1-3; a possible D gene is TRBD1 (5 bases). This CDR3 is 15 amino acids long. Trimming left V 3 bases short and J 4 bases short, with 13 bases between. CDR3 DNA sequence: TGTGCCAGCAGTTTGTTCGTCCAGGGAGGAAACACCATATATTTT. Residues: CASSLFVQGGNTIYF.